This is a list of T cell receptor beta chains from one sample in a study of PD-1 blockade in mismatch repair-deficient tumors. Clones were sequenced by immunoSEQ multiplex PCR, and TCRdb holds only the in-frame ones, with some missing. Of some 100,000 clones listed, 65% to 85% are singletons. The sample in question was peripheral blood, obtained less than 37 weeks after starting pembrolizumab. All receptors come from an adult with mismatch repair-deficient cancer. Each CDR3 is given with its conserved first and last residue. The D gene is left open where the match is weak. Clone sizes are given selectively: once, few, many, or a class where the clone is expanded.

clone_size	cdr3_length	d_call	j_call	v_call	cdr3_nt	cdr3_aa
-	15	-	TRBJ1-5	TRBV19	TGTGCCAGTAGTATAGGACAGACCAGCAATCAGCCCCAGCATTTT	CASSIGQTSNQPQHF
-	16	-	TRBJ1-3	TRBV19	TGTGCCAGTAGTAACCCGGGACTGAGCTCTGGAAACACCATATATTTT	CASSNPGLSSGNTIYF
-	14	-	TRBJ1-3	TRBV9	TGTGCCAGCAGCGTAGGAGGGGCCGGAAACACCATATATTTT	CASSVGGAGNTIYF
-	15	-	TRBJ2-5	TRBV15	TGTGCCACCAGCAGGGGGCCATGGCAGTGGAAGACCCAGTACTTC	CATSRGPWQWKTQYF
few	17	TRBD1	TRBJ2-6	TRBV30	TGTGCCCGCTCCCGGGACAGGGCATCTGCTGGGGCCAACGTCCTGACTTTC	CARSRDRASAGANVLTF
-	14	TRBD1	TRBJ1-5	TRBV19	TGTGCTACGGGACAGCAGAATAGCAATCAGCCCCAGCATTTT	CATGQQNSNQPQHF
-	14	-	TRBJ2-5	TRBV23-1	TGCGCCAGCAGTCAATGGGACGGACACGCCGCTCTACACTTC	CASSQWDGHAALHF
-	12	-	TRBJ2-7	TRBV18	TGTGCCAGCTCACCCGGGGGCTACGAGCAGTACTTC	CASSPGGYEQYF
-	14	TRBD1	TRBJ1-4	TRBV4-1	TGCGCCAGCAGCCGGGGACAGGGGCCTGAAAAACTGTTTTTT	CASSRGQGPEKLFF
-	17	TRBD1	TRBJ1-2	TRBV18	TGTGCCAGCTCACAGATCTCCGGGACAGAAGCTAACTATGGCTACACCTTC	CASSQISGTEANYGYTF
-	15	-	TRBJ2-3	TRBV10-3	TGTGCCATCAGTGAAACTAGCACGCGCACAGATACGCAGTATTTT	CAISETSTRTDTQYF
-	17	-	TRBJ2-1	TRBV11-3	TGTGCCAGCAGCCCCTCTCGTACACAGCGGGCTTACAATGAGCAGTTCTTC	CASSPSRTQRAYNEQFF
many	13	-	TRBJ1-4	TRBV6-6	TGTGCCAGCAGCACCACGGGTAATGAAAAACTGTTTTTT	CASSTTGNEKLFF
-	18	TRBD2	TRBJ2-5	TRBV7-8	TGTGCCAGCAGCCCGACGGAAGGGGCGGGAGTTTGGGCCGAGACCCAGTACTTC	CASSPTEGAGVWAETQYF
few	16	TRBD2	TRBJ2-2	TRBV7-3	TGTGCCAGCAGCTTAGGACTAGCGGGAGGAACCGGGGAGCTGTTTTTT	CASSLGLAGGTGELFF
-	15	-	TRBJ1-1	TRBV12-2	TGTGCAAGTCGCTCTCGGGCGGCAGAGAACACTGAAGCTTTCTTT	CASRSRAAENTEAFF
-	14	TRBD1	TRBJ1-1	TRBV6-1	TGTGCCAGCCTGATCAGGGGGCAGGGCACTGAAGCTTTCTTT	CASLIRGQGTEAFF
-	13	-	TRBJ1-2	TRBV29-1	TGCAGCGTGGTCCCCGAGCTGGGGGACGGCTACACCTTC	CSVVPELGDGYTF
-	14	-	TRBJ2-2	TRBV30	TGTGCCTGGACACTAAGGGGGAACACCGGGGAGCTGTTTTTT	CAWTLRGNTGELFF
-	14	-	TRBJ2-7	TRBV7-8	TGTGCCAGCAGCTTATTAGCGGAGGCCTACGAGCAGTACTTC	CASSLLAEAYEQYF
-	17	TRBD2	TRBJ2-2	TRBV7-3	TGTGCCAGCAGCTCATCACCGGGACTAGCGATCACCGGGGAGCTGTTTTTT	CASSSSPGLAITGELFF
-	15	-	TRBJ2-2	TRBV14	TGTGCCAGCAGCCCGCAAAGGGGAGTCTCCGGGGAGCTGTTTTTT	CASSPQRGVSGELFF
once	14	-	TRBJ1-2	TRBV6-5	TGTGCCAGCAGTTATTCATTCGCCCCCGGTGGCTACACCTTC	CASSYSFAPGGYTF